This TCR beta chain was documented in a study of OX40 agonist ivuxolimab in advanced cancers. For the study at large: Each patient was given ivuxolimab into a vein every 2 weeks, at 0.01 to 10 mg/kg. Whole-study results and caveats: Averaged across samples, CD8+ T cells carried more expanded clones than CD4+ did. Partly responding patients at 0.1-3.0 mg/kg showed some of the smallest clonal expansion.

Assay: immunoSEQ multiplex PCR; the TCRdb copy retains only in-frame clones and omits some. The sample has about 88,000 clones, more than 70% seen once. V lost 4 bases to trimming and J lost 10 bases, with 14 bases between them. This CDR3 spans 14 amino acids. CDR1 is MNHNY, CDR2 SVGAGI, per germline (reference sequence). Comments on this clone: Its antigen is unknown.

The V and J genes are TRBV6-6 and TRBJ1-6; D is possibly TRBD1 (6 bases). The receptor was isolated from an adult with an advanced solid tumor such as melanoma, head and neck, liver or kidney cancer. Material: CD4+ or CD8+ T cells sorted from blood, obtained in a trial of the OX40 agonist ivuxolimab. CDR3 residues: CASSLGTLKSPLHF. Written as DNA, the CDR3 is TGTGCCAGCAGTTTAGGGACACTAAAGTCACCCCTCCACTTT.